What follows are 23 T cell receptor beta chains derived from one specimen sequenced in a study of memory CD8 T cells in hepatitis C reinfection (dated by TCRdb to the late 2010s). This sample's time point label indicates: pre-reinfection, 55 to 20 weeks before reinfection detection. TCR sequencing was performed on the sorted cells directly ex vivo, without any in vitro expansion beforehand. Libraries were made using the immunoSEQ multiplex PCR assay. In its TCRdb copy, this immuneACCESS table keeps in-frame sequences only and misses some clones. Where compared with another copy, unresolved V genes explain less than half of these, and the others have no known cause. In all, the sample holds approximately 52,000 clones, and about nine tenths of those were seen once. Of the sample, 0.9% to 1.1% is held by the ten largest clones. Sequenced input: naive CD8+ T cells sorted from blood. In light of the paper, this sample's cell subset or site label describes: total naive CD8+CD45RO- T cells. Every receptor here comes from a man between 18 and 29 years old with hepatitis C virus infection.

V and J are TRBV5-6 and TRBJ2-1; D gene ambiguous. CDR3 size: 15 residues. Germline V lookup: CDR1 SGHDT, CDR2 YYEEEE. Trimming removed 3 bases at V and 0 bases at J, with 10 bases between. The CDR3: CASSWSPSSYNEQFF. CDR3 nucleotide sequence: TGTGCCAGCAGCTGGAGCCCAAGCTCCTACAATGAGCAGTTCTTC.

This clone came up once. The gene calls are TRBV5-6 and TRBJ1-2; a weak D match, TRBD1 (6 bases). Germline CDR1 is SGHDT and CDR2 is YYEEEE. V was trimmed by 2 bases and J by 2 bases, leaving 10 bases between them. CDR3 size: 14 residues. The CDR3 spells CASSFQGSNYGYTF. The CDR3 DNA reads as TGTGCCAGCAGCTTTCAGGGGTCCAACTATGGCTACACCTTC.

This clone was detected only a few times. The rearrangement links TRBV27 to TRBJ1-1; D is unclear. Trimming pared 0 bases from V and 3 bases from J, leaving 8 bases between. CDR3 length: 14 residues. The V gene's germline CDR1 is MNHEY and CDR2 SMNVEV (reference sequence). CDR3 in amino acids: CASSLSGRDTEAFF. CDR3 DNA: TGTGCCAGCAGTTTATCAGGGAGGGACACTGAAGCTTTCTTT.

The V gene is TRBV7-3, the J gene TRBJ2-5, with 14 bases that match TRBD2. Germline CDR1 SGHTA, CDR2 FQGTGA. CDR3 length: 17 amino acids. The V segment lost 4 bases and the J segment 5 bases; nucleotides outside the gene matches: 9. The CDR3 bases are TGTGCCAGCAGCTCCGGACTAGCGGGAGGATCAGGGGAGACCCAGTACTTC. This codes for CASSSGLAGGSGETQYF.

This chain's CDR3 is CASSGVPGAQHF. CDR3 sequence (DNA): TGTGCCAGCAGCGGGGTTCCTGGGGCCCAGCATTTT. This chain joins TRBV6-5 and TRBJ1-5; no reliable D call. The CDR3 is made up of 12 amino acids. Trimming shortened V by 6 bases and J by 11 bases, and 14 bases separated the two germline ends. Germline CDR1 reads MNHEY; CDR2 reads SVGAGI.

For this clone: This CDR3 is also generated by other DNA sequences in the sample. The J gene is TRBJ2-6, the V gene TRBV7-8; D might be TRBD2 (6 bases). Germline CDR1 is SGHVS and CDR2 is FQNEAQ. Deletions cut 5 bases from V and 1 base from J, with 9 bases between. The CDR3 is made up of 15 amino acids. The CDR3 reads CASSPGVSGANVLTF. CDR3 DNA: TGTGCCAGCAGCCCGGGGGTTTCTGGGGCCAACGTCCTGACTTTC.

The V and J genes are TRBV13 and TRBJ2-7; perhaps TRBD1 as D (5 bases). The CDR3 consists of 11 residues. The V end lost 5 bases, the J end lost 6 bases, and 8 bases lay between the germline ends. Germline CDR1 is PRHDT and CDR2 is FYEKMQ (reference sequence). CDR3 nucleotides: TGTGCCAGCAGCCGGACAACCGAGCAGTACTTC. Translated: CASSRTTEQYF.

This sequence joins TRBV6-6 and TRBJ2-7; maybe TRBD1 (6 bases). This CDR3 contains 13 residues. V lost 5 bases to trimming and J lost 4 bases, with 12 bases between them. Germline V gives CDR1 MNHNY, CDR2 SVGAGI (reference sequence). The CDR3 DNA reads TGTGCCAGCAGTACAGACAGGACGTACGAGCAGTACGTC. Its protein product is CASSTDRTYEQYV.

The rearrangement links TRBV7-9 to TRBJ1-4, with a weak D call TRBD1 (6 bases). V was pared by 4 bases and J by 8 bases, with 20 bases between. The CDR3 spans 16 residues. From germline, CDR1 is SEHNR and CDR2 FQNEAQ (reference sequence). In DNA form, the CDR3 reads TGTGCCAGCAGCTCCAATAGGGGGGGCGGTCGAGAAAAACTGTTTTTT. This codes for CASSSNRGGGREKLFF.

The chain combines TRBV5-4 with TRBJ1-2, with 8 bases identical to TRBD1. The CDR3 runs 15 residues. With V trimmed by 1 base and J by 3 bases, 5 bases remained unmatched. Germline V gene sequence: CDR1 SGHNT, CDR2 YYREEE (reference sequence). The chain's CDR3 is CASSLSDREDYGYTF. DNA of the CDR3: TGTGCCAGCAGCTTGTCGGACAGGGAGGACTATGGCTACACCTTC.

The chain recombines TRBV7-9 with TRBJ2-5; D is undetermined. This CDR3 has 13 amino acids. V lost 1 base and J 7 bases, leaving 10 bases between the germline ends. Germline CDR1 SEHNR, CDR2 FQNEAQ (reference sequence). CDR3 sequence: CASSLDLEVTQYF. As DNA, the CDR3 is TGTGCCAGCAGCTTAGACCTCGAGGTGACCCAGTACTTC. The variable domain in full, completed from reference TRBV7-9 and TRBJ2-5, reads DTGVSQNPRHKITKRGQNVTFRCDPISEHNRLYWYRQTLGQGPEFLTYFQNEAQLEKSRLLSDRFSAERPKGSFSTLEIQRTEQGDSAMYLCASSLDLEVTQYFGPGTRLLVL.

In regard to this clone: In the same sample, other DNA sequences code for this CDR3. The CDR3 DNA reads as TGCGCCAGCAGCCAAGATCCGGGGAATCAGCCCCAGCATTTT. Translated: CASSQDPGNQPQHF. The chain has TRBV4-1 and TRBJ1-5, with unresolved D. Trimming shortened V by 0 bases and J by 4 bases, and 7 bases separated the two germline ends. Germline assignment: CDR1 MGHRA and CDR2 YSYEKL. This CDR3 contains 14 residues.

This clone appeared once. This chain links TRBV14 with TRBJ2-7, with no clear D. Germline assignment: CDR1 SGHDN and CDR2 FVKESK. The length of the CDR3 is 13 residues. V shed 6 bases and J shed 5 bases, with 14 bases lying between them. For the CDR3, the DNA is TGTGCCAGCAGACCCTTGATGGGCGACGAGCAGTACTTC. Protein product: CASRPLMGDEQYF.

This clone was recorded once. CDR3 nucleotide sequence: TGTGCCAGCAGCCCCACTAGCGGGGCCTACCAAGAGACCCAGTACTTC. Translating gives CASSPTSGAYQETQYF. The V and J genes are TRBV9 and TRBJ2-5; TRBD2 matches at 10 bases. CDR1 is SGDLS and CDR2 is YYNGEE in the germline V gene. The CDR3 is 16 amino acids. V shed 4 bases, J shed 0 bases, and the junction held 6 bases outside the gene matches. Complete variable domain (other parts from reference TRBV9 and TRBJ2-5): DSGVTQTPKHLITATGQRVTLRCSPRSGDLSVYWYQQSLDQGLQFLIQYYNGEERAKGNILERFSAQQFPDLHSELNLSSLELGDSALYFCASSPTSGAYQETQYFGPGTRLLVL.

The rearrangement links TRBV7-3 to TRBJ2-1; TRBD2 matches 11 bases. CDR1 SGHTA and CDR2 FQGTGA come from the germline V gene. CDR3 length: 15 residues. V dropped 4 bases and J dropped 6; count of bases not matched to a gene: 5. The CDR3 coding sequence is TGTGCCAGCAGCTCGGGACTAGCGGAGCCCAATGAGCAGTTCTTC. This gives the protein CASSSGLAEPNEQFF. Combining the CDR3 with reference TRBV7-3 and TRBJ2-1 gives the whole variable domain GAGVSQTPSNKVTEKGKYVELRCDPISGHTALYWYRQSLGQGPEFLIYFQGTGAADDSGLPNDRFFAVRPEGSVSTLKIQRTERGDSAVYLCASSSGLAEPNEQFFGPGTRLTVL.

This sequence joins TRBV7-9 and TRBJ1-3; D unresolved. Germline CDR1 and CDR2: SEHNR and FQNEAQ (reference sequence). This CDR3 is 15 amino acids long. The V end lost 5 bases, the J end lost 4 bases, and 15 bases lay between the germline ends. The DNA of the CDR3 is TGTGCCAGCAGCCCCCCCCTAATGGAGGGAAACACCATATATTTT. Translating gives CASSPPLMEGNTIYF.

The J gene is TRBJ2-5, the V gene TRBV2, with TRBD2 matching over 12 bases. V was clipped by 5 bases and J by 3 bases; unmatched bases: 4. The germline CDR1 and CDR2 sequences are SNHLY and FYNNEI. The CDR3 sequence is 15 residues long. CDR3 sequence (DNA): TGTGCCAGCAGTTCCAGACTAGCGGGGGAAGAGACCCAGTACTTC. As protein: CASSSRLAGEETQYF.

The genes are TRBV28 and TRBJ2-3; D possibly corresponds to TRBD1 (6 bases). The CDR3 extends over 14 amino acids. V dropped 5 bases and J dropped 2 bases, with 11 bases sitting between them. Germline CDR1 MDHEN, CDR2 SYDVKM. The CDR3 spells CASSHWDITDTQYF. The CDR3 region has the DNA TGTGCCAGCAGTCATTGGGACATCACAGATACGCAGTATTTT.

V is TRBV5-1 and J is TRBJ1-3, with a weak D call TRBD1 (5 bases). Trimming cost V 3 bases and J 14 bases, with 21 bases left between them. The CDR3 contains 14 residues. Germline V gene lookup returns CDR1 SGHRS and CDR2 YFSETQ. The CDR3 sequence: CASSWGDGGAQLYF. The DNA for the CDR3 is TGCGCCAGCAGCTGGGGGGACGGTGGGGCCCAACTATATTTT.

Turning to this clone: Germline is not matched at one junction end, which may reflect a read error. The chain couples TRBV15 to TRBJ2-2, with D perhaps matching TRBD2 (5 bases). The CDR3 length is 14 residues. Looked up from germline, CDR1 is LNHNV and CDR2 is YYDKDF (reference sequence). The CDR3 protein is CATQHLFRAGELSF. The CDR3 DNA sequence: TGTGCCACCCAACACTTGTTCCGGGCCGGGGAGCTGTCTTTT.

The chain links TRBV6-5 to TRBJ1-5; TRBD1 agrees at 11 bases. The CDR3 loop spans 15 amino acids. The V and J ends lost 8 bases and 1 base, in that order; junction bases with no gene match: 4. The germline CDR1 and CDR2 sequences are MNHEY and SVGAGI. This CDR3 is CASGRDRGSNQPQHF. DNA of the CDR3: TGTGCCAGCGGGCGGGACAGGGGGAGCAATCAGCCCCAGCATTTT.

This clone was picked up one time. The chain links TRBV27 to TRBJ1-5; D uncertain. The CDR3 has 15 residues. The V end lost 3 bases, the J end lost 3 bases, and 12 bases lay between the germline ends. The germline gives CDR1 MNHEY, CDR2 SMNVEV (reference sequence). The CDR3 nucleotides read TGTGCCAGCAGTTTGGTTTTTGGCACCAATCAGCCCCAGCATTTT. Its translation: CASSLVFGTNQPQHF.

The rearrangement links TRBV29-1 to TRBJ2-3; the D gene is possibly TRBD1 (5 bases). V dropped 0 bases and J dropped 5 bases, with 12 bases sitting between them. Looked up from germline, CDR1 is SQVTM and CDR2 is ANQGSEA. The CDR3 has 14 residues. CDR3 sequence reads: CSVEEVGVEDTQYF. The CDR3, as DNA: TGCAGCGTTGAAGAGGTAGGGGTGGAAGATACGCAGTATTTT.